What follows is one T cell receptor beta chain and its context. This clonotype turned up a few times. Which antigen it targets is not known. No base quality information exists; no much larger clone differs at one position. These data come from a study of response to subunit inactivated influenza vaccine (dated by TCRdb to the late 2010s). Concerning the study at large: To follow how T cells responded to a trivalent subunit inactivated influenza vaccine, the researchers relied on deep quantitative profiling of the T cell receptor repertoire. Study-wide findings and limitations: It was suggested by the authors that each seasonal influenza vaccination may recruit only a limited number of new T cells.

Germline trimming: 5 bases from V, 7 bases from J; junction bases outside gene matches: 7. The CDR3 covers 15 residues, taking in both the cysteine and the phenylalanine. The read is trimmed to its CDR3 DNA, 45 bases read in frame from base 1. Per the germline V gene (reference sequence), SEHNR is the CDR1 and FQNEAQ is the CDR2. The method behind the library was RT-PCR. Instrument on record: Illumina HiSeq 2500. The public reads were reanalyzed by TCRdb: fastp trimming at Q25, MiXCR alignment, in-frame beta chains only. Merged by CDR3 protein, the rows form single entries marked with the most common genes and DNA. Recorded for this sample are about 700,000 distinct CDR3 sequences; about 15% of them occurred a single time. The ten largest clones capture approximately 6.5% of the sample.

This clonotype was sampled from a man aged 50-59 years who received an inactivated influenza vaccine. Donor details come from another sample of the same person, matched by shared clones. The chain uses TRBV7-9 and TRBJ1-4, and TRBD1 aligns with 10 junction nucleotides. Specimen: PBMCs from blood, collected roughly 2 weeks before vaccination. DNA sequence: TGTGCCAGCAGCCGAACCCGGGACAGGGGTGAAAAACTGTTTTTT. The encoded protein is CASSRTRDRGEKLFF. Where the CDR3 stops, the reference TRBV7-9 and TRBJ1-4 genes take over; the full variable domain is DTGVSQNPRHKITKRGQNVTFRCDPISEHNRLYWYRQTLGQGPEFLTYFQNEAQLEKSRLLSDRFSAERPKGSFSTLEIQRTEQGDSAMYLCASSRTRDRGEKLFFGSGTQLSVL.